This TCR beta chain was recorded in a study of beta chain features in type 1 diabetes. Per the germline V gene, CDR1 is KGHSH and CDR2 is LQKENI. The CDR3 covers 14 residues. The J segment lost 5 bases and the V segment lost 8 bases, leaving 9 bases of the junction unmatched. The table lists this clone with a count of one. Its antigen remains unidentified. Every bit of the isolated RNA underwent reverse transcription, so sequencing read expressed TCRB transcripts. Naive, central memory and regulatory T cell samples produced a mean of around 4 million reads. Generated by immunoSEQ multiplex PCR, the TCRdb table keeps only in-frame clones and is missing some. The profile shows hundreds of thousands of clones, roughly an eighth of them singletons. Overall study results and limits: Within patients, naive, central memory and Treg TCRB repertoires seemed more similar than within healthy donors. No resolution was reached here on whether HLA type influences TCRB rearrangement. In all four CD4+ subsets, TCRB CDR3 length was significantly, moderately reduced in type 1 diabetes.

Markers CD45RO/CCR7/CD25/CD127/CD95/CD27 served to sort CD4+ naive, central memory, regulatory and stem cell-like memory cells. The TCR sequence derives from a man between 18 and 35 years old with type 1 diabetes. Sequenced input: naive CD4+ T cells from blood. This chain joins TRBV18 and TRBJ2-7; 10 nucleotides match TRBD1. CDR3 amino acids: CASAGIGTGDEQYF. The CDR3 nucleotides are TGTGCCAGCGCGGGAATCGGGACAGGGGACGAGCAGTACTTC.